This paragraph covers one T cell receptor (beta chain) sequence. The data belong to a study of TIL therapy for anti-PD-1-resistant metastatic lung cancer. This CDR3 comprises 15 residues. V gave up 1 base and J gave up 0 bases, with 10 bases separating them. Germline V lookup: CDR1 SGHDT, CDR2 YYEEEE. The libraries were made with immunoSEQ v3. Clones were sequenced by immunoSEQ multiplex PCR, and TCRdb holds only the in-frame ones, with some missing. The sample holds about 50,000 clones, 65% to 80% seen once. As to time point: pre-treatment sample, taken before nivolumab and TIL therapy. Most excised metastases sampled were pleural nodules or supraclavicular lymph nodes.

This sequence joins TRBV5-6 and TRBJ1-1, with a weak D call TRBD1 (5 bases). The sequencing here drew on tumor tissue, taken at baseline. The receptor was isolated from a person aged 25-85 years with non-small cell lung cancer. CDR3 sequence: CASSLYRTLNTEAFF. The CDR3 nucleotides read TGTGCCAGCAGCTTGTACAGGACCCTGAACACTGAAGCTTTCTTT.